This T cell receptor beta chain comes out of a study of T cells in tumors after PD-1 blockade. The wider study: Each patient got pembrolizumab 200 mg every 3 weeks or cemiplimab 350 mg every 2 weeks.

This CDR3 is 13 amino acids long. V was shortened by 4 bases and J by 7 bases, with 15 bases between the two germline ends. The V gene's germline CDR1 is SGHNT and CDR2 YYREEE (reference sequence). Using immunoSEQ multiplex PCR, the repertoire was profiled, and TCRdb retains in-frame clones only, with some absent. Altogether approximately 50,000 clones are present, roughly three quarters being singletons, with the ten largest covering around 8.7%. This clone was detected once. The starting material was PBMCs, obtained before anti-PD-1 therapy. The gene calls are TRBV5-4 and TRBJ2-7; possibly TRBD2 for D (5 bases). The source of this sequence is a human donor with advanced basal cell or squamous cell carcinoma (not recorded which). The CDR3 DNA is TGTGCCAGCAGCGCCGGGGATCAGAGAGAGCAGTACTTC. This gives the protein CASSAGDQREQYF. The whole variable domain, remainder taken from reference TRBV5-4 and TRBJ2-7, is ETGVTQSPTHLIKTRGQQVTLRCSSQSGHNTVSWYQQALGQGPQFIFQYYREEENGRGNFPPRFSGLQFPNYSSELNVNALELDDSALYLCASSAGDQREQYFGPGTRLTVT.